The 20 T cell receptor beta chains presented below share a single source sample, sequenced in a study of blood T cell repertoires in COVID-19 (TCRdb year 2020). Receptor amplification or capture employed the immunoSEQ multiplex PCR assay. TCRdb took over this immuneACCESS table, retaining in-frame rearrangements with V and J assigned. Such tables are incomplete; in checked studies, under half of the missing clones stem from an unresolved V gene, and the remainder is unexplained. The sample table shows a few hundred thousand clones, and approximately 90% are seen once. The leading ten clones occupy 3% to 3.5% of the sample. Sequencing used PBMCs or T cells enriched from blood (not recorded which). The receptors were gathered from a woman between 18 and 29 years old in a cohort exposed to, infected with or recovered from COVID-19 (not recorded which).

A few counts support this clone. This chain links TRBV7-2 with TRBJ1-5; 8 bases align to TRBD1. The CDR3 runs 14 residues. The junction had 3 bases not matched to a gene; V was cut back by 4 bases and J by 4 bases. The V gene's germline CDR1 is SGHTA and CDR2 FQGNSA. The CDR3 bases are TGTGCCAGCAGCTCCAGACAGGGGAATCAGCCCCAGCATTTT. Translation gives CASSSRQGNQPQHF. The full variable domain, completed using reference TRBV7-2 and TRBJ1-5, is GAGVSQSPSNKVTEKGKDVELRCDPISGHTALYWYRQSLGQGLEFLIYFQGNSAPDKSGLPSDRFSAERTGGSVSTLTIQRTQQEDSAVYLCASSSRQGNQPQHFGDGTRLSIL.

V is TRBV10-3 and J is TRBJ2-7, with D possibly being TRBD1 (5 bases). This CDR3 has 12 residues. The V gene lost 6 bases and the J gene lost 1 base, with 7 bases spanning the gap. Germline-derived CDR1 and CDR2 are ENHRY and SYGVKD. In DNA form, the CDR3 reads TGTGCCATCAGAGCAGGGTCCTACGAGCAGTACTTC. Translation gives CAIRAGSYEQYF.

The V call is TRBV7-3, the J call TRBJ2-3, with 7 nucleotides matching TRBD1. CDR3 length equals 16 residues. Germline CDR1 is SGHTA and CDR2 is FQGTGA. V lost 0 bases, J lost 3 bases, and 6 bases stayed unmatched. The CDR3 protein is CASSLTGTALTDTQYF. The CDR3 DNA reads TGTGCCAGCAGCTTAACCGGGACAGCCCTAACAGATACGCAGTATTTT.

V usage is TRBV27 and J usage is TRBJ1-2; no reliable D call. The germline V gene has CDR1 MNHEY and CDR2 SMNVEV (reference sequence). The CDR3 has 14 amino acids. V was trimmed by 4 bases and J by 5 bases, leaving 14 bases between them. CDR3 coding DNA: TGTGCCAGCAGTTCTCATTCCAGTCCGTATGGCTACACCTTC. This gives the protein CASSSHSSPYGYTF.

The rearrangement uses TRBV10-3 and TRBJ1-6; maybe TRBD1 (6 bases). The V end lost 3 bases, the J end lost 9 bases, and 18 bases lay between the germline ends. This CDR3 is built from 16 residues. Germline V gives CDR1 ENHRY, CDR2 SYGVKD. DNA of the CDR3: TGTGCCATCAGTGAAATTCTGGCAGGGGAGAGTTCACCCCTCCACTTT. This codes for CAISEILAGESSPLHF.

The V and J genes are TRBV18 and TRBJ2-5, with TRBD1 identical over 7 bases. This CDR3 spans 14 amino acids. V shed 2 bases, J shed 2 bases, and the junction held 2 bases outside the gene matches. Germline V CDR1 and CDR2: KGHSH, LQKENI. In DNA, the CDR3 is TGTGCCAGCTCACCAAGCAGGGGGCAAGAGACCCAGTACTTC. Residues: CASSPSRGQETQYF. Based on the CDR3 plus reference TRBV18 and TRBJ2-5, the full variable domain is NAGVMQNPRHLVRRRGQEARLRCSPMKGHSHVYWYRQLPEEGLKFMVYLQKENIIDESGMPKERFSAEFPKEGPSILRIQQVVRGDSAAYFCASSPSRGQETQYFGPGTRLLVL.

The genes are TRBV2 and TRBJ2-5; D is unclear. This CDR3 has 12 residues. V was cut by 7 bases and J by 2 bases, with 8 bases left in between. Germline V lookup: CDR1 SNHLY, CDR2 FYNNEI. The CDR3 spells CASISLQETQYF. The CDR3 nucleotides read TGTGCCAGCATAAGCTTACAAGAGACCCAGTACTTC.

The V and J genes are TRBV5-1 and TRBJ2-3; the D is unclear. Between the trimmed V and J ends, which lost 2 bases and 7 bases, there was a span of 8 bases. CDR3 length equals 12 residues. The V gene's germline CDR1 is SGHRS and CDR2 YFSETQ. Here the CDR3 DNA reads TGCGCCAGCAGCTTACAGCCGAATACGCAGTATTTT. It yields the protein CASSLQPNTQYF. Together with reference TRBV5-1 and TRBJ2-3, the CDR3 gives the full variable domain: KAGVTQTPRYLIKTRGQQVTLSCSPISGHRSVSWYQQTPGQGLQFLFEYFSETQRNKGNFPGRFSGRQFSNSRSEMNVSTLELGDSALYLCASSLQPNTQYFGPGTRLTVL.

The chain couples TRBV28 to TRBJ1-2; a weak D match, TRBD1 (5 bases). Germline lookup yields CDR1 MDHEN and CDR2 SYDVKM. This CDR3 region has 15 residues. The germline V and J ends were trimmed by 6 bases and 1 base, with 15 bases remaining between them. DNA for the CDR3: TGTGCCAGCAGCGTGCCGACAGCGCTTAACTATGGCTACACCTTC. Translating it yields CASSVPTALNYGYTF.

CDR3 sequence reads: CASSSGTGREQYF. As DNA, the CDR3 is TGCGCCAGCAGTTCCGGGACTGGGCGCGAGCAGTACTTC. The gene calls are TRBV10-1 and TRBJ2-7, with D tentatively TRBD2 (6 bases). The CDR3 runs 13 residues. Per the germline V gene, CDR1 is WNHNN and CDR2 is SYGVQD (reference sequence). V lost 5 bases and J lost 6, with 14 bases in between.

The count of this clone is one. The chain couples TRBV25-1 to TRBJ1-6; 7 bases line up with TRBD1. V trimming: 3 bases; J trimming: 6 bases; junction bases outside the gene matches: 5. The germline gives CDR1 MGHDK, CDR2 SYGVNS. The CDR3 covers 15 residues. The CDR3 here is CASSDIQGINSPLHF. The CDR3 nucleotides read TGTGCCAGCAGTGATATACAGGGGATTAATTCACCCCTCCACTTT.

The table lists this clone with a few counts. The V and J genes are TRBV7-9 and TRBJ1-6, with D maybe TRBD1 (5 bases). V lost 2 bases to trimming and J lost 8 bases, with 10 bases between them. In germline, CDR1 is SEHNR, CDR2 FQNEAQ (reference sequence). The CDR3 sequence is 14 residues long. The CDR3 DNA reads as TGTGCCAGCAGCTTACTAGGGGAGGATTCACCCCTCCACTTT. Residues: CASSLLGEDSPLHF.

V gene TRBV19 combines with J gene TRBJ1-1; D call uncertain. The germline V gene encodes CDR1 LNHDA and CDR2 SQIVND (reference sequence). This CDR3 contains 14 residues. The germline V and J ends were trimmed by 2 bases and 0 bases, with 7 bases remaining between them. The chain's CDR3 is CASSIRELNTEAFF. CDR3 nucleotide sequence: TGTGCCAGTAGTATACGGGAACTGAACACTGAAGCTTTCTTT.

The chain joins TRBV7-9 to TRBJ2-2; TRBD1 aligns across 10 bases. Looked up from germline, CDR1 is SEHNR and CDR2 is FQNEAQ (reference sequence). Trimming cost V 0 bases and J 7 bases; bases outside gene matches: 14. This CDR3 has 19 residues. CDR3 bases: TGTGCCAGCAGCTTAGCTTCGGGACAGGGGATAATTATCGGCGGGGAGCTGTTTTTT. Translated: CASSLASGQGIIIGGELFF.

V and J are TRBV5-1 and TRBJ2-3; 8 positions agree with TRBD1. The CDR3 runs to 15 residues. V lost 4 bases, J lost 3 bases, and 7 bases stayed unmatched. Germline CDR1 is SGHRS and CDR2 is YFSETQ. DNA of the CDR3: TGCGCCAGCAGCCCGGACAGGGCTGTAACAGATACGCAGTATTTT. Its translation: CASSPDRAVTDTQYF.

The V and J genes are TRBV9 and TRBJ2-1, with 8 bases aligning to TRBD1. Germline assignment: CDR1 SGDLS and CDR2 YYNGEE. There are 15 residues in the CDR3. Unmatched junction bases numbered 5, after V lost 3 bases and J lost 3 bases. The chain's CDR3 is CASSATGVIYNEQFF. Written as DNA, the CDR3 is TGTGCCAGCAGCGCGACAGGGGTCATCTACAATGAGCAGTTCTTC.

The J gene is TRBJ2-5, the V gene TRBV28, with TRBD1 as a possible D gene (6 bases). In germline, CDR1 is MDHEN, CDR2 SYDVKM. V gave up 2 bases and J gave up 11 bases, with 21 bases separating them. The CDR3 loop spans 15 amino acids. CDR3 nucleotides: TGTGCCAGCAGTTTAACCCCCCCGGACAGTACCCCACAGTACTTC. Protein sequence: CASSLTPPDSTPQYF.

This clone showed up just once. The CDR3 spells CASSPLGTSGPEELFF. In nucleotides, the CDR3 is TGTGCCAGCAGCCCTCTCGGGACTAGCGGGCCAGAGGAGCTGTTTTTT. The chain links TRBV9 to TRBJ2-2; the match to TRBD2 covers 12 bases. Germline V CDR1 and CDR2: SGDLS, YYNGEE. Germline trimming cut 4 bases from V and 10 bases from J; bases unmatched to any gene: 11. The CDR3 covers 16 residues.

The chain carries TRBV9 and TRBJ1-6, with TRBD1 matching 7 bases. The V gene end was trimmed by 3 bases and the J gene end by 6 bases; junction bases not matched to a gene: 12. CDR1 and CDR2 from the germline V gene are SGDLS and YYNGEE. The CDR3 contains 17 residues. The CDR3 sequence is CASSAEAEGAINSPLHF. Written as DNA, the CDR3 is TGTGCCAGCAGCGCAGAGGCGGAGGGGGCAATTAATTCACCCCTCCACTTT.

This chain connects TRBV10-3 to TRBJ2-7; TRBD1 agrees at 10 bases. The CDR3 runs 17 residues. Germline V gives CDR1 ENHRY, CDR2 SYGVKD. Trimming took 2 bases from V and 9 from J; bases not matched to a gene: 16. CDR3 DNA: TGTGCCATCAGTGAGAGGTTTGGAGGACAGGGGGTCCTCGGGCAGTACTTC. It encodes CAISERFGGQGVLGQYF.